This entry features one T cell receptor beta chain sequence. The data originate from a study of blood T cell repertoires in COVID-19. Study background: Collection of acute and convalescent COVID-19 samples took place in the United States, Italy and Spain. Sample material is recorded as cDNA or gDNA derived from T cells, B-cell-depleted T cells, or PBMCs.

Per the original data handling: Using reference gene primer amplification, nucleated cell counts were estimated. Some clones are missing from TCRdb's copy, which holds only in-frame ones; the method was immunoSEQ multiplex PCR. The DNA gave D and trimming, while V, J and clone size come from that table. The sample has about 300,000 clones, approximately 89% seen once. Trimming stripped 0 bases from V and 14 bases from J, with 10 bases between. The CDR3 has 10 residues. In germline, CDR1 is SQVTM, CDR2 ANQGSEA. Sequencing input: peripheral blood. This chain connects TRBV29-1 to TRBJ1-2; no reliable D call. This sequence originates from a woman in her twenties or thirties with COVID-19, enrolled during active disease. The chain's CDR3 is CSVEESGLTF. Written as DNA, the CDR3 is TGCAGCGTTGAAGAGTCAGGCCTAACCTTC.